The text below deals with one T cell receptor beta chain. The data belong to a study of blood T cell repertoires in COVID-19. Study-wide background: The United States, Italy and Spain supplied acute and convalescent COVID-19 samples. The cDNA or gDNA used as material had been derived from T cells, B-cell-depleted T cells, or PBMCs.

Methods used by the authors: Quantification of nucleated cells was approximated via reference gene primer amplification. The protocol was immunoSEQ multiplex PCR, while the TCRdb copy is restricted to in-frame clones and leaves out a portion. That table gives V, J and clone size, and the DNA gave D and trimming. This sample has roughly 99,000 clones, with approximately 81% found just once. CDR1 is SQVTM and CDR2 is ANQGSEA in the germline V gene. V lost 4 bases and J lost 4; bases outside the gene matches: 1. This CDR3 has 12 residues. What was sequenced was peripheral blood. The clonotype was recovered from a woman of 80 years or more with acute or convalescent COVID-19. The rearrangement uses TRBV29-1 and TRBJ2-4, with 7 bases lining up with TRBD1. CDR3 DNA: TGCAGCGTTGGACAGGGAAAAAACATTCAGTACTTC. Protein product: CSVGQGKNIQYF.